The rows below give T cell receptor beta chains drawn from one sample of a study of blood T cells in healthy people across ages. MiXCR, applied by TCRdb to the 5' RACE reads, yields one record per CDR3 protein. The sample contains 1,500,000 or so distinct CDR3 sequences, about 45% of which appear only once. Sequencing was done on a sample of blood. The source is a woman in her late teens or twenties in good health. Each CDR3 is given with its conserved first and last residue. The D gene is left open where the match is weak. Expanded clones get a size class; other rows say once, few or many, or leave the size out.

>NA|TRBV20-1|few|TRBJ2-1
TGCAGTGCTAGAGATCACGGGATTAATTTCTCCTACAATGAGCAGTTCTTC
CSARDHGINFSYNEQFF
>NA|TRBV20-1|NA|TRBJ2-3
TGCAGTGCTAGAGATCGCACAGAGGGCACAGATACGCAGTATTTT
CSARDRTEGTDTQYF
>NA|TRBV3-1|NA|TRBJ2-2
TGTGCCAGCAGCCAAGATTCCAGCACCGGGGAGCTGTTTTTT
CASSQDSSTGELFF
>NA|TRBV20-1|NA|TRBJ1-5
TGCAGTGCTAAGAGGGGCAGGGGAGGGAGCAATCAGCCCCAGCATTTT
CSAKRGRGGSNQPQHF
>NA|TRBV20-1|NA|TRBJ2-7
TGCAGTGCTAGACCAGGAACGGGACGGAACTACGAGCAGTACTTC
CSARPGTGRNYEQYF
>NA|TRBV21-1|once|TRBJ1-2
TGTGCCAGCAGCAAACAGCCTTTCTATGGCTACACCTTC
CASSKQPFYGYTF
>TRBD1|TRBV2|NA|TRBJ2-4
TGTGCCAGCAGTGAAGCCAGGGACAGGCGGTACTTC
CASSEARDRRYF
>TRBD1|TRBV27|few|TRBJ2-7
TGTGCCAGCAGTGATTCCGGGACAGATCCCTACGAGCAGTACTTC
CASSDSGTDPYEQYF
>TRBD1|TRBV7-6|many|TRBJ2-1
TGTGCCAGCAGCGCTGGGACAGACTCCTACAATGAGCAGTTCTTC
CASSAGTDSYNEQFF
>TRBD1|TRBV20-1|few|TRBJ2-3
TGCAGTGCTAGAGGGACAGGGGATCCCACAGATACGCAGTATTTT
CSARGTGDPTDTQYF
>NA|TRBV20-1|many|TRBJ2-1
TGCAGTGCTAGTGGTCTAGCTGGCAATGAGCAGTTCTTC
CSASGLAGNEQFF
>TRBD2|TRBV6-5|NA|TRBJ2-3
TGTGCCAGCAGTTACTCGATTCCCGGGGGGACCTCAGATACGCAGTATTTT
CASSYSIPGGTSDTQYF
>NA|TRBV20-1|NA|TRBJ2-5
TGCAGTGCTAGATCAGGGCTCGGCGACAATGAGCAGTACTTC
CSARSGLGDNEQYF
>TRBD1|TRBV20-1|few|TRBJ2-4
TGCAGTGCTAGAGAGGAGACAGGGTGGCGACGGATTCAGTACTTC
CSAREETGWRRIQYF
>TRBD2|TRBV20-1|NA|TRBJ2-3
TGCAGTGCTACGACTAGCGGGAGAGCACAGAGCACAGATACGCAGTATTTT
CSATTSGRAQSTDTQYF
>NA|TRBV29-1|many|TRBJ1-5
TGCAGCGTTGGGGGATCCAATCAGCCCCAGCATTTT
CSVGGSNQPQHF
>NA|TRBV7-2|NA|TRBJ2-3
TGTGCCAGCAGCGTAGCTCCGGGCACAGATACGCAGTATTTT
CASSVAPGTDTQYF
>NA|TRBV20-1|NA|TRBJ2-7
TGCAGTGCTAGAGAAGCCTCCTCGCTAAGCTCCTACGAGCAGTACTTC
CSAREASSLSSYEQYF
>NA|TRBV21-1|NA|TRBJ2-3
TGTGCCAGCAGCAAAAGGGCAGGGCCAGGGTGGGCAGATACGCAGTATTTT
CASSKRAGPGWADTQYF
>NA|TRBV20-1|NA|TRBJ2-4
TGCAGTGTTAGAGTGCCGACAACCCGCCCAAACATTCAGTACTTC
CSVRVPTTRPNIQYF
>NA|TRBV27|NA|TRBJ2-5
TGTGCCAGCAGTTCCGGGCGGGAGACCCAGTACTTC
CASSSGRETQYF
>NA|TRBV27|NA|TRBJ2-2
TGTGCCAGCAGTTTCAGGAGGTCCGGGGAGCTGTTTTTT
CASSFRRSGELFF